This TCR beta chain was sequenced for a study of blood T cell repertoires in COVID-19. Overall study: Whether acute or convalescent, the COVID-19 samples came from the United States, Italy and Spain. PBMCs, B-cell-depleted T cells, or T cells were the source of the cDNA or gDNA that made up the material.

Authors' processing steps: Cell counts per sample came from amplifying reference gene primers. Clones were sequenced by immunoSEQ multiplex PCR, and TCRdb holds only the in-frame ones, with some missing. Clone size and V and J calls were adopted from that table, with D and trimming inferred from the DNA. The sample consists of roughly 230,000 clones, less than 90% of them appearing once. Trimming pared 1 base from V and 8 bases from J, leaving 17 bases between. Germline loops: CDR1 LGHNA, CDR2 YNFKEQ. This CDR3 has 15 amino acids. Sequencing was performed on peripheral blood. The sequence came from a man aged 65 to 85 with acute or convalescent COVID-19. The rearrangement links TRBV4-2 to TRBJ1-2; no firm D call. For the CDR3, the DNA is TGTGCCAGCAGCCAAGTGGGAGGAGCAGGAGTCGGCTACACCTTC. Encoded protein: CASSQVGGAGVGYTF.